The 14 T cell receptor beta chains below all came from one sample that was sequenced in a study of radiotherapy plus CTLA-4 blockade in lung cancer. Profiling relied on immunoSEQ multiplex PCR, and the TCRdb table lists in-frame clones only, not all of them. The sample shows about 60,000 clones, under 85% of them seen only once. Source: peripheral blood, taken from a patient treated with radiotherapy plus ipilimumab. These receptors were taken from a human donor with non-small cell lung cancer who had a partial response to radiotherapy plus ipilimumab.

The chain uses TRBV7-3 and TRBJ2-3, with unresolved D. This CDR3 is built from 13 residues. V lost 5 bases and J lost 0, with 6 bases in between. CDR1 and CDR2 (germline): SGHTA, FQGTGA. The CDR3 DNA is TGTGCCAGCAGCCCGACTAGCACAGATACGCAGTATTTT. It yields the protein CASSPTSTDTQYF.

This clone occurred once. This chain connects TRBV28 to TRBJ2-7, with 11 bases aligning to TRBD2. This CDR3 region has 14 residues. Germline loops: CDR1 MDHEN, CDR2 SYDVKM. The J segment lost 4 bases and the V segment lost 7 bases, leaving 6 bases of the junction unmatched. For the CDR3, the DNA is TGTGCCAGCATCGGGACTAGCGGACTTTACGAGCAGTACTTC. This sequence encodes CASIGTSGLYEQYF.

The rearrangement links TRBV2 to TRBJ2-5, with TRBD2 identical over 12 bases. The CDR3 totals 13 residues. Trimming at V came to 7 bases and at J to 3 bases, leaving 0 bases not matched to a gene. CDR1 is SNHLY and CDR2 is FYNNEI in the germline V gene. Here the CDR3 reads CASTSGGEETQYF. In DNA, the CDR3 is TGTGCCAGCACTAGCGGGGGGGAAGAGACCCAGTACTTC.

This chain links TRBV28 with TRBJ1-2; possibly TRBD1 for D (6 bases). The V and J ends lost 2 bases and 5 bases respectively, with 12 bases between them. Germline V lookup: CDR1 MDHEN, CDR2 SYDVKM. CDR3 length: 14 residues. CDR3 amino acids: CASSLLGTIYGYTF. The CDR3 DNA reads as TGTGCCAGCAGTTTACTTGGGACAATTTATGGCTACACCTTC.

The chain recombines TRBV4-1 with TRBJ1-3, with D unclear. V dropped 3 bases and J dropped 4 bases, with 13 bases sitting between them. The CDR3 runs 15 residues. The V gene's germline CDR1 is MGHRA and CDR2 YSYEKL. CDR3 DNA: TGCGCCAGCAGCCAGTCCCCGGCGGCCGGAAACACCATATATTTT. Protein sequence: CASSQSPAAGNTIYF.

The genes are TRBV28 and TRBJ1-4; D may be TRBD1 (5 bases). This CDR3 has 15 residues. The V end lost 3 bases, the J end lost 8 bases, and 16 bases lay between the germline ends. Germline V CDR1 and CDR2: MDHEN, SYDVKM. The CDR3 loop reads CASSFPLGGGEKLFF. In DNA, the CDR3 is TGTGCCAGCAGTTTCCCCCTGGGGGGGGGAGAAAAACTGTTTTTT.

This chain connects TRBV6-1 to TRBJ2-1; possibly TRBD2 for D (5 bases). The CDR3 extends over 14 amino acids. Trimming took off 7 bases at V and 6 bases at J, with 16 bases between the two ends. Per germline, CDR1 MNHNS and CDR2 SASEGT. CDR3 nucleotide sequence: TGTGCCAGCACGGGAACTAACTACGGCAATGAGCAGTTCTTC. Its translation: CASTGTNYGNEQFF.

The J gene is TRBJ1-2, the V gene TRBV27, with D maybe TRBD1 (5 bases). Germline CDR1 MNHEY, CDR2 SMNVEV (reference sequence). The CDR3 spans 14 residues. The V gene lost 5 bases and the J gene lost 5 bases, with 15 bases spanning the gap. CDR3 in DNA: TGTGCCAGCAGTACCGGGGGGGACCTTTATGGCTACACCTTC. Translated, it gives CASSTGGDLYGYTF.

This chain joins TRBV19 and TRBJ2-3, with 8 bases aligning to TRBD1. The CDR3 contains 14 residues. Germline CDR1 LNHDA, CDR2 SQIVND (reference sequence). The junction had 7 bases not matched to a gene; V was cut back by 8 bases and J by 3 bases. Written as DNA, the CDR3 is TGTGCCAGTTCGGAGGACAGGGAAACAGATACGCAGTATTTT. It is translated as CASSEDRETDTQYF.

This clone was detected once. The chain combines TRBV5-1 with TRBJ1-5; TRBD1 aligns across 7 bases. Germline CDR1 SGHRS, CDR2 YFSETQ. Trimming removed 0 bases from V and 5 bases from J; junction bases left unmatched: 5. The CDR3 is 15 residues long. This CDR3 reads CASSLEGDSYQPQHF. In DNA form, the CDR3 reads TGCGCCAGCAGCTTGGAAGGGGACAGTTATCAGCCCCAGCATTTT. Full variable domain (outside the CDR3, taken from reference TRBV5-1 and TRBJ1-5): KAGVTQTPRYLIKTRGQQVTLSCSPISGHRSVSWYQQTPGQGLQFLFEYFSETQRNKGNFPGRFSGRQFSNSRSEMNVSTLELGDSALYLCASSLEGDSYQPQHFGDGTRLSIL.

The chain carries TRBV28 and TRBJ2-2, with 8 bases fitting TRBD1. The CDR3 consists of 18 residues. Germline-derived CDR1 and CDR2 are MDHEN and SYDVKM. V lost 2 bases to trimming and J lost 0 bases; unmatched junction nucleotides: 8. Here the CDR3 DNA reads TGTGCCAGCAGTTTAGCCAAACAGGGGGTTACGAACACCGGGGAGCTGTTTTTT. Translating gives CASSLAKQGVTNTGELFF.

The genes are TRBV10-2 and TRBJ2-1; 12 bases line up with TRBD2. Germline V gene lookup returns CDR1 WSHSY and CDR2 SAAADI. This CDR3 comprises 15 residues. The V segment lost 5 bases and the J segment 1 base; nucleotides outside the gene matches: 0. CDR3 nucleotides: TGCGCCAGCAGTCTAGCGGGAGGGTCCTACAATGAGCAGTTCTTC. It is translated as CASSLAGGSYNEQFF.

This clone was recorded a few times. The chain links TRBV30 to TRBJ1-2; 8 nucleotides agree with TRBD1. J lost 7 bases, V lost 7 bases, and 17 bases had no gene match. This CDR3 spans 15 amino acids. Germline V gene data show CDR1 as GTSNPN and CDR2 as SVGIG (reference sequence). The CDR3 region has the DNA TGTGCCTCCCCCTACCACGGCAGGGGGCGCAGTGGCTACACCTTC. Translated: CASPYHGRGRSGYTF.

The chain carries TRBV19 and TRBJ2-3; 14 nucleotides match TRBD2. The germline CDR1 and CDR2 sequences are LNHDA and SQIVND (reference sequence). This CDR3 is built from 18 residues. Unmatched junction bases numbered 12, after V lost 8 bases and J lost 2 bases. The CDR3 region is CASSTGTSGSGATDTQYF. As DNA, the CDR3 is TGTGCCAGTTCAACCGGGACTAGCGGGAGTGGGGCCACAGATACGCAGTATTTT.